One sample yielded the 28 T cell receptor beta chains listed below, sequenced in a study of cytomegalovirus exposure and HLA in healthy donors listed by TCRdb under 2017. The receptor library was made with the immunoSEQ multiplex PCR assay. As stored in TCRdb, this immuneACCESS dataset retains in-frame rearrangements with V and J assigned. A fraction of the clones does not appear; measured against another copy, unresolved V genes explain less than half of the discrepancy, and the remainder lacks a known reason. Here the sample has hundreds of thousands of clones; about 90% occur a single time. The ten largest clones take up 0.95% to 1.5% of the sample. Sequences were obtained from PBMCs. The receptors derive from a woman in her twenties or thirties in good health and CMV-seropositive.

The chain combines TRBV10-3 with TRBJ2-3, with a possible D match to TRBD2 (6 bases). Germline loops: CDR1 ENHRY, CDR2 SYGVKD. V was trimmed by 3 bases and J by 1 base, leaving 11 bases between them. This CDR3 has 15 residues. The DNA of the CDR3 is TGTGCCATCAGTGACGGGAGCGGCGGCACAGATACGCAGTATTTT. It specifies CAISDGSGGTDTQYF.

This clone was seen a few times. The chain employs TRBV6-5 and TRBJ1-5; 11 bases are a match to TRBD1. This CDR3 has 15 amino acids. V lost 5 bases to trimming and J lost 7 bases; unmatched junction nucleotides: 7. Germline V gene lookup returns CDR1 MNHEY and CDR2 SVGAGI. Here the CDR3 DNA reads TGTGCCAGCAGTCAGGACAGGGGGCGAATCCAGCCCCAGCATTTT. Translated, it gives CASSQDRGRIQPQHF.

The chain couples TRBV7-2 to TRBJ1-5; TRBD1 agrees at 9 bases. This CDR3 has 17 residues. In germline, CDR1 is SGHTA, CDR2 FQGNSA. V gave up 5 bases and J gave up 0 bases; unmatched junction bases: 8. CDR3 in DNA: TGTGCCAGCAGCATCCGGGGGACAGGGAATAGCAATCAGCCCCAGCATTTT. Its translation: CASSIRGTGNSNQPQHF.

V gene TRBV7-9 combines with J gene TRBJ2-4; TRBD2 agrees at 11 bases. J was trimmed by 0 bases and V by 5 bases; bases with no gene match: 6. The CDR3 consists of 17 residues. CDR1 SEHNR and CDR2 FQNEAQ come from the germline V gene (reference sequence). CDR3 DNA sequence: TGTGCCAGCAGCCCGGGACTAGCGGAACTAGCCAAAAACATTCAGTACTTC. It encodes CASSPGLAELAKNIQYF. Drawing the rest from reference TRBV7-9 and TRBJ2-4, the complete variable domain is DTGVSQNPRHKITKRGQNVTFRCDPISEHNRLYWYRQTLGQGPEFLTYFQNEAQLEKSRLLSDRFSAERPKGSFSTLEIQRTEQGDSAMYLCASSPGLAELAKNIQYFGAGTRLSVL.

The chain combines TRBV5-1 with TRBJ1-1; 7 nucleotides line up with TRBD1. CDR1 and CDR2 (germline): SGHRS, YFSETQ. V lost 2 bases and J lost 1; bases outside the gene matches: 8. The CDR3 consists of 16 residues. Here the CDR3 DNA reads TGCGCCAGCAGCTTCGCCAACAGGGGCCCGAACACTGAAGCTTTCTTT. Its protein product is CASSFANRGPNTEAFF.

The chain recombines TRBV5-1 with TRBJ2-2; a weak D match, TRBD2 (6 bases). The CDR3 runs to 15 residues. From germline, CDR1 is SGHRS and CDR2 YFSETQ. Trimming shortened V by 4 bases and J by 7 bases, and 17 bases separated the two germline ends. CDR3 in amino acids: CASSRTTGNGGELFF. The CDR3 DNA reads TGCGCCAGCAGCCGGACTACCGGTAATGGCGGGGAGCTGTTTTTT.

The J gene is TRBJ1-1, the V gene TRBV6-1; no clear D. This CDR3 has 13 residues. V shed 8 bases and J shed 1 base, with 11 bases lying between them. Germline V gene data show CDR1 as MNHNS and CDR2 as SASEGT. The CDR3 DNA is TGTGCCAGCCGACTTAAAGGGAACACTGAAGCTTTCTTT. Protein: CASRLKGNTEAFF.

This chain links TRBV7-9 with TRBJ2-2, with 8 bases matching TRBD2. The germline V gene encodes CDR1 SEHNR and CDR2 FQNEAQ (reference sequence). This CDR3 is 14 amino acids long. V was pared by 6 bases and J by 6 bases, with 6 bases of the junction left unmatched. CDR3 coding DNA: TGTGCCAGCAGTCCTGAAGCGGGAGCCGGGGAGCTGTTTTTT. Translated: CASSPEAGAGELFF.

The rearrangement uses TRBV4-2 and TRBJ1-1; D uncertain. The CDR3 runs to 15 residues. The germline CDR1 and CDR2 sequences are LGHNA and YNFKEQ. V was pared by 2 bases and J by 3 bases, with 13 bases between. The CDR3 nucleotides read TGTGCCAGCAGCCAAAATCCGGGGAAGGACACTGAAGCTTTCTTT. Translation: CASSQNPGKDTEAFF.

V is TRBV5-5 and J is TRBJ2-7; 12 bases match TRBD2. The CDR3 has 15 amino acids. Germline CDR1 is SGHKS and CDR2 is YYEKEE (reference sequence). The J segment lost 2 bases and the V segment lost 3 bases, leaving 3 bases of the junction unmatched. The CDR3 loop is CASSSLAGGPYEQYF. In DNA, the CDR3 is TGTGCCAGCAGCTCCCTAGCGGGAGGGCCCTACGAGCAGTACTTC. Full variable domain (missing parts from reference TRBV5-5 and TRBJ2-7): DAGVTQSPTHLIKTRGQQVTLRCSPISGHKSVSWYQQVLGQGPQFIFQYYEKEERGRGNFPDRFSARQFPNYSSELNVNALLLGDSALYLCASSSLAGGPYEQYFGPGTRLTVT.

Here the CDR3 DNA reads TGCGCCAGCAGCTTGGAGGGCAGGGGGAACTACGAGCAGTACTTC. Its protein product is CASSLEGRGNYEQYF. The chain employs TRBV5-1 and TRBJ2-7; 7 bases agree with TRBD1. J gave up 3 bases and V 0 bases, and 6 bases lay outside the gene matches. Germline values: CDR1 SGHRS, CDR2 YFSETQ. This CDR3 has 15 residues.

The rearrangement links TRBV7-9 to TRBJ2-7, with unresolved D. The CDR3 has 14 amino acids. The germline CDR1 and CDR2 sequences are SEHNR and FQNEAQ (reference sequence). Trimming stripped 4 bases from V and 6 bases from J, with 16 bases between. This chain's CDR3 is CASSYSGFALEQYF. The DNA for the CDR3 is TGTGCCAGCAGCTACAGTGGCTTCGCCCTCGAGCAGTACTTC.

V gene TRBV5-5 combines with J gene TRBJ1-1, with a tentative D call TRBD1 (5 bases). The CDR3 spans 16 residues. With 1 base removed from V and 3 bases from J, the gap between germline ends came to 16 bases. From germline, CDR1 is SGHKS and CDR2 YYEKEE (reference sequence). The CDR3 DNA sequence: TGTGCCAGCAGCTTGAAGTTCGGGGGACCCGACACTGAAGCTTTCTTT. This encodes CASSLKFGGPDTEAFF.

This clone came up a few times. This CDR3 is CASASAGVYEQYF. The CDR3 DNA is TGTGCCAGCGCGTCGGCGGGGGTCTACGAGCAGTACTTC. V is TRBV6-5 and J is TRBJ2-7; 7 nucleotides align to TRBD2. This CDR3 spans 13 amino acids. The V gene end was trimmed by 8 bases and the J gene end by 3 bases; junction bases not matched to a gene: 7. Germline CDR1 reads MNHEY; CDR2 reads SVGAGI.

The CDR3: CATSRDLGAVRNTEAFF. DNA for the CDR3: TGTGCCACCAGCAGAGATCTAGGGGCAGTTCGGAACACTGAAGCTTTCTTT. The rearrangement joins TRBV15 to TRBJ1-1, with a tentative D call TRBD1 (5 bases). The length of the CDR3 is 17 residues. With 0 bases removed from V and 1 base from J, the gap between germline ends came to 15 bases. The germline V gene has CDR1 LNHNV and CDR2 YYDKDF (reference sequence). The full variable domain, its missing parts supplied by reference TRBV15 and TRBJ1-1, is DAMVIQNPRYQVTQFGKPVTLSCSQTLNHNVMYWYQQKSSQAPKLLFHYYDKDFNNEADTPDNFQSRRPNTSFCFLDIRSPGLGDTAMYLCATSRDLGAVRNTEAFFGQGTRLTVV.

Remarks on this clone: One end of the junction is discordant with germline, which a read error may explain. This chain uses TRBV19 with TRBJ1-1; no clear D gene. Germline V CDR1 and CDR2: LNHDA, SQIVND (reference sequence). The CDR3 has 15 residues. The CDR3 DNA reads as TGTGCCAGTAGTATAGTGGGTGACGGGAACGCTGAAGCTTTCTTT. Its translation is CASSIVGDGNAEAFF.

On this clone itself: Other DNA sequences in the same sample also yield this CDR3. The chain recombines TRBV5-1 with TRBJ2-7; D unresolved. The V gene lost 2 bases and the J gene lost 1 base, with 7 bases spanning the gap. CDR1 and CDR2 (germline): SGHRS, YFSETQ. The CDR3 totals 13 residues. In nucleotides, the CDR3 is TGCGCCAGCAGCTTTGGAGCTTCCTACGAGCAGTACTTC. Its translation is CASSFGASYEQYF.

In its sample, this clone was seen a few times. The CDR3 here is CASRPFPGAFF. CDR3 coding DNA: TGTGCCAGCCGCCCCTTCCCAGGAGCTTTCTTT. V usage is TRBV5-8 and J usage is TRBJ1-1; D remains unclear. The CDR3 length is 11 residues. V was shortened by 7 bases and J by 10 bases, with 14 bases between the two germline ends. Germline CDR1 SGHTS, CDR2 YDEGEE.

This clone was seen a single time. The chain has TRBV11-1 and TRBJ2-7; 15 nucleotides match TRBD2. The CDR3 is made up of 15 amino acids. Germline V gene sequence: CDR1 SGHAT, CDR2 FQDESV (reference sequence). V trimming: 5 bases; J trimming: 4 bases; junction bases outside the gene matches: 3. For the CDR3, the DNA is TGTGCCAGCAGCAAAGGACTAGCGGGAGGGTACGAGCAGTACTTC. Translating gives CASSKGLAGGYEQYF.

This clone was seen only once. The rearrangement joins TRBV7-9 to TRBJ2-2; 9 bases fit TRBD2. This CDR3 comprises 15 residues. V trimming: 5 bases; J trimming: 4 bases; junction bases outside the gene matches: 5. Germline V lookup: CDR1 SEHNR, CDR2 FQNEAQ (reference sequence). The CDR3, as DNA: TGTGCCAGCAGCACTCTAGCGGGATTCACCGGGGAGCTGTTTTTT. Amino acid sequence: CASSTLAGFTGELFF.

The V call is TRBV7-6, the J call TRBJ2-3, with 8 bases aligning to TRBD2. Trimming cost V 4 bases and J 4 bases; bases outside gene matches: 10. The V gene's germline CDR1 is SGHVS and CDR2 FNYEAQ. The CDR3 is made up of 16 amino acids. The CDR3 is CASSSPTSGGADTQYF. As DNA, the CDR3 is TGTGCCAGCAGCTCCCCAACTAGCGGAGGCGCAGATACGCAGTATTTT.

The chain carries TRBV27 and TRBJ1-1; 7 positions match TRBD1. Germline V CDR1 and CDR2: MNHEY, SMNVEV (reference sequence). CDR3 length equals 17 residues. With V trimmed by 5 bases and J by 4 bases, 16 bases remained unmatched. The CDR3 coding sequence is TGTGCCAGCAGTCCCTTCGGACAGGCCCCCCTTACCACTGAAGCTTTCTTT. Protein: CASSPFGQAPLTTEAFF.

V usage is TRBV9 and J usage is TRBJ2-7; D possibly corresponds to TRBD2 (5 bases). Germline lookup yields CDR1 SGDLS and CDR2 YYNGEE. Trimming removed 0 bases at V and 0 bases at J, with 10 bases between. The CDR3 totals 15 residues. The DNA of the CDR3 is TGTGCCAGCAGCGTAGCCAGCGGAAACTCCTACGAGCAGTACTTC. It is translated as CASSVASGNSYEQYF.

This chain joins TRBV19 and TRBJ1-2; possibly TRBD1 for D (6 bases). The CDR3 spans 15 residues. Trimming cost V 2 bases and J 2 bases, with 12 bases left between them. Germline V gene lookup returns CDR1 LNHDA and CDR2 SQIVND (reference sequence). The CDR3: CASSIRGAGNYGYTF. As DNA, the CDR3 is TGTGCCAGTAGTATACGGGGGGCAGGCAACTATGGCTACACCTTC.

The chain uses TRBV13 and TRBJ2-1; 7 bases align to TRBD2. The CDR3 covers 16 residues. The V segment lost 5 bases and the J segment 8 bases; nucleotides outside the gene matches: 15. Germline CDR1 and CDR2: PRHDT and FYEKMQ (reference sequence). CDR3 loop: CASSLLAAVVSDEQFF. In DNA, the CDR3 is TGTGCCAGCAGCCTCCTAGCGGCGGTTGTGAGTGATGAGCAGTTCTTC.

The genes are TRBV1 and TRBJ2-3; the table calls TRBD2, which could not be checked here. TRBV1 is flagged as a pseudogene. CDR3 length equals 21 residues. The CDR3 region is CTSSQGGTSGRAETFTDTQYF. The CDR3 DNA sequence: TGCACCAGCAGCCAAGGGGGGACTAGCGGGAGAGCTGAGACTTTCACAGATACGCAGTATTTT.

The CDR3 sequence: CASSLALAANTGELFF. As DNA, the CDR3 is TGTGCCAGCAGCTTGGCACTAGCGGCGAACACCGGGGAGCTGTTTTTT. V is TRBV11-2 and J is TRBJ2-2, with 8 bases lining up with TRBD2. From germline, CDR1 is SGHAT and CDR2 FQNNGV. The CDR3 runs to 16 residues. Germline trimming cut 3 bases from V and 0 bases from J; bases unmatched to any gene: 3.

This chain uses TRBV5-1 with TRBJ1-1; TRBD1 matches at 7 bases. V trimming: 0 bases; J trimming: 0 bases; junction bases outside the gene matches: 2. In germline, CDR1 is SGHRS, CDR2 YFSETQ. This CDR3 spans 15 amino acids. The CDR3 spells CASSLAGGLNTEAFF. In DNA form, the CDR3 reads TGCGCCAGCAGCTTGGCAGGGGGTTTGAACACTGAAGCTTTCTTT.